This TCR beta chain derives from a study of T cells in Graves' hyperthyroidism and ophthalmopathy. Looking at the study overall: Upon initial diagnosis and before any treatment, peripheral blood was collected.

The hyperthyroidism patients had all been newly diagnosed, and their disease duration was under 2 months. Their ages ranged from 18 to 65 years. Uncontrolled infections, other autoimmune diseases, pregnancy or lactation led to exclusion of patients. The authors took PBMCs from roughly 9.5 ml fresh peripheral blood. CDR3 size: 12 residues. The V segment lost 3 bases and the J segment 7 bases; nucleotides outside the gene matches: 4. The V gene's germline CDR1 is DFQATT and CDR2 SNEGSKA (reference sequence). Template material for amplifying TCR beta CDR3 regions consisted of RNA transcripts. Initially, a first-round RT-PCR of the TCR CDR3 employed the HTBI primer set. TCRdb ran MiXCR on the multiplex PCR reads and lists one entry per CDR3 protein. The table records tens of thousands of distinct CDR3 sequences, roughly 45% of them present only once.

V gene TRBV20-1 combines with J gene TRBJ1-2; 8 positions agree with TRBD1. Sequenced input: blood. The receptor's source is a woman between 25 and 40 years old with Graves' hyperthyroidism. The CDR3 spells CSASWQGAGYTF. The CDR3 nucleotides read TGCAGTGCTAGTTGGCAGGGGGCTGGCTACACCTTC.